The 4 T cell receptor beta chains reported below all come from one sample, sequenced in a study of blood T cell repertoires in COVID-19 (dated by TCRdb to about 2020). The library was built by means of the immunoSEQ multiplex PCR assay. TCRdb retrieved this table from immuneACCESS and kept in-frame rearrangements only. Not all clones are present; in checked studies, unresolved V genes account for under half, and no reason is known for the remainder. The sample table shows about 220,000 clones, and more than 65% are seen once. Together, the top ten hold about 2.4% of the sample. The sample taken for sequencing was peripheral blood. Receptor source: a woman aged 55-75 years with acute or convalescent COVID-19.

V is TRBV7-2 and J is TRBJ2-3; 11 positions match TRBD2. The CDR3 sequence is 16 residues long. Germline V lookup: CDR1 SGHTA, CDR2 FQGNSA. Trimming removed 4 bases from V and 3 bases from J; junction bases left unmatched: 6. The DNA of the CDR3 is TGTGCCAGCAGCTGGGTAGCGGGGGGGGCAACAGATACGCAGTATTTT. Translating gives CASSWVAGGATDTQYF.

There are a few counts of this clone. V is TRBV5-1 and J is TRBJ2-3, with D unclear. CDR3 length: 16 residues. Trimming took 3 bases from V and 3 from J, leaving 17 bases between them. In germline, CDR1 is SGHRS, CDR2 YFSETQ. CDR3 residues: CASSSGIRQKTDTQYF. CDR3 in DNA: TGCGCCAGCAGCTCAGGTATTCGGCAGAAAACAGATACGCAGTATTTT.

CDR3 amino acids: CASSFRSSRLDQETQYF. Written as DNA, the CDR3 is TGTGCCAGCAGCTTTCGATCTTCTCGACTGGACCAAGAGACCCAGTACTTC. J is TRBJ2-5 and V is TRBV5-5; no firm D call. The CDR3 has 17 residues. V was clipped by 2 bases and J by 0 bases, with 17 bases between them. Germline loops: CDR1 SGHKS, CDR2 YYEKEE (reference sequence). The variable domain in full, completed from reference TRBV5-5 and TRBJ2-5, reads DAGVTQSPTHLIKTRGQQVTLRCSPISGHKSVSWYQQVLGQGPQFIFQYYEKEERGRGNFPDRFSARQFPNYSSELNVNALLLGDSALYLCASSFRSSRLDQETQYFGPGTRLLVL.

The chain couples TRBV15 to TRBJ1-3; TRBD1 might be the D (6 bases). Per the germline V gene, CDR1 is LNHNV and CDR2 is YYDKDF (reference sequence). Trimming took 8 bases from V and 0 from J, leaving 23 bases between them. The CDR3 totals 18 residues. The CDR3 DNA sequence: TGTGCCACCGACAGCGGGGGCTCTAAAAGTAGCTCTGGAAACACCATATATTTT. Translated, it gives CATDSGGSKSSSGNTIYF.